Sequencing of this TCR beta chain was carried out in a study of blood T cell repertoires in COVID-19 (dated by TCRdb to 2019 to 2021). Some background on the complete study: Samples covering the acute and convalescent phases of COVID-19 were provided by collaborators in the United States, Italy and Spain. The repertoires were released in a freely available public database intended as a resource for research on the immune response to SARS-CoV-2. The material from the prospective study consisted of cDNA or gDNA derived from T cells, B-cell-depleted T cells, or PBMCs. Subjects who had been exposed to COVID-19, were actively infected with it, or had recovered from it provided the deeply sampled blood TCRbeta repertoires that made up the dataset. Samples were obtained from the ongoing ImmuneRACE study (first 160 participants) and from 1,000 to 1,500 subjects provided by 6 global collaborators. A de-identified subject ID, COVID-19 status, age in years and sex were almost always included in the sample metadata. Where available, HLA class I and class II types were taken from metadata supplied by the sample provider and were not determined by assay-based typing. What the authors observed across the whole study: How much clinical and demographic metadata was included differed by source and by participant, and the metadata was provided uncurated.

TCRbeta CDR3 regions were amplified from genomic DNA using the immunoSEQ Assay, a bias-controlled multiplex PCR. Per the original workflow: Nucleated cell counts per sample were estimated from amplification of reference gene primers within the assay. To quantify the absolute abundance of each unique TCRbeta CDR3 rearrangement, sequence reads were collapsed and filtered. For each sample, productive Simpson clonality was calculated by taking the square root of Simpson's diversity index across productive rearrangements. TCRdb obtained this table from immuneACCESS and retained in-frame rearrangements with V and J assigned. These tables miss some clones; where compared with another copy, unresolved V genes account for less than half of the shortfall, and the remainder is unexplained. V and J calls and clone size are copied from that table; D and trimming were computed from the DNA. The sample table contains about 250,000 clones; only one count was recorded for 88% of them. Of the sample, around 6.3% is held by the ten largest clones.

At one collaborating source in Seattle, patients were enrolled during active infection and were followed longitudinally through the course of disease. The collaborating institutions used their own protocols to collect whole blood in K2EDTA tubes. For TCRbeta analysis, collaborator samples were shipped as frozen whole blood, as isolated PBMCs, or as DNA extracted from either sample type. Trimming removed 6 bases from V and 0 bases from J; the gene matches leave 4 bases unexplained. The CDR3, cysteine through phenylalanine, is 17 amino acids long. Only the CDR3 portion is preserved as DNA: 51 bases, with reading frame beginning at the first base. CDR1 and CDR2 were assigned from the germline V gene as ENHRY and SYGVKD. On this clone itself: Its antigen has not been determined. No base quality values were provided; no much bigger clone lies one nucleotide off.

The chain is made from TRBV10-3 and TRBJ2-2, with 13 bases in between that match TRBD2. The sequence came from a woman in her twenties or thirties with COVID-19, enrolled during active disease. Sequencing was carried out using peripheral blood. The CDR3 region: CAIRTSGGTTNTGELFF. The DNA is as follows: TGTGCCATCAGGACTAGCGGGGGGACTACGAACACCGGGGAGCTGTTTTTT.